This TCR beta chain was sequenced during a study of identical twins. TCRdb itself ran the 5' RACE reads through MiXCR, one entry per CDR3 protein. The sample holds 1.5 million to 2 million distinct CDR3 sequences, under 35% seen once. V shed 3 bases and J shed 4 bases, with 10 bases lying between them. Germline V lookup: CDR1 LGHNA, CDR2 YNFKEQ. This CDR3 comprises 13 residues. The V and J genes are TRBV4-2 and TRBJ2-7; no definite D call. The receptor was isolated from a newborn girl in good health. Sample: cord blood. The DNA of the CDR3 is TGTGCCAGCAGCCACCACGGACCATACGAGCAGTACTTC. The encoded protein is CASSHHGPYEQYF.